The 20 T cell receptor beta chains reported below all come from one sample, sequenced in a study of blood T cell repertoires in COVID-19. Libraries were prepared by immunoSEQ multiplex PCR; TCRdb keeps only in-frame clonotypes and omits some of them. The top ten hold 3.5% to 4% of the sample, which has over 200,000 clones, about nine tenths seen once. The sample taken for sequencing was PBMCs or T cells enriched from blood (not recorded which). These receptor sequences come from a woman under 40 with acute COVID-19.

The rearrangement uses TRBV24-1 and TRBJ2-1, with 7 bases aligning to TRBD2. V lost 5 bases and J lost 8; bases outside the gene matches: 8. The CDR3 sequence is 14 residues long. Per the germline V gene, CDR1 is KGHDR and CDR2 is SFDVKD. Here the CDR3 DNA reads TGTGCCACCAGTGGACCGAACCTAGCGGATGAGCAGTTCTTC. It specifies CATSGPNLADEQFF.

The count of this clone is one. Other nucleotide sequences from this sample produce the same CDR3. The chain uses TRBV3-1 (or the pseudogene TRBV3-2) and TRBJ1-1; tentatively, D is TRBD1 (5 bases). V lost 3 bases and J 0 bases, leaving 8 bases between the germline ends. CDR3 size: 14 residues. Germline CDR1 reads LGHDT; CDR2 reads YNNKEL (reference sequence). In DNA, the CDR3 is TGTGCCAGCAGCCACACAGGTATGAACACTGAAGCTTTCTTT. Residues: CASSHTGMNTEAFF.

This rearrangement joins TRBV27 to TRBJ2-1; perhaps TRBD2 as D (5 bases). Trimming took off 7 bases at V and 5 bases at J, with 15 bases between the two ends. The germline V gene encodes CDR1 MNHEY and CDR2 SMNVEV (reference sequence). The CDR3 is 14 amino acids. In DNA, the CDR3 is TGTGCCAGCATGAGGCTGACGGGGAACAATGAGCAGTTCTTC. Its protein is CASMRLTGNNEQFF.

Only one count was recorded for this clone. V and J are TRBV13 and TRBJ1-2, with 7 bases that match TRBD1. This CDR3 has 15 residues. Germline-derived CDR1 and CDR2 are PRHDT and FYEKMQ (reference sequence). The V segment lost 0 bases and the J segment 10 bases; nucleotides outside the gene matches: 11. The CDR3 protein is CASSLGGPGTEDYTF. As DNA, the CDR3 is TGTGCCAGCAGCTTAGGAGGACCCGGGACAGAAGACTACACCTTC. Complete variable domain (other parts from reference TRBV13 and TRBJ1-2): AAGVIQSPRHLIKEKRETATLKCYPIPRHDTVYWYQQGPGQDPQFLISFYEKMQSDKGSIPDRFSAQQFSDYHSELNMSSLELGDSALYFCASSLGGPGTEDYTFGSGTRLTVV.

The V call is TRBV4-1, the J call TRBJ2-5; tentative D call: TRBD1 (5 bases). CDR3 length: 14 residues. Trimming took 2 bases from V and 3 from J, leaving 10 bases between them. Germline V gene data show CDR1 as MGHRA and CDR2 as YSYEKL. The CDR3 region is CASSQYSREETQYF. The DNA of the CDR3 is TGCGCCAGCAGCCAATACAGCAGGGAAGAGACCCAGTACTTC.

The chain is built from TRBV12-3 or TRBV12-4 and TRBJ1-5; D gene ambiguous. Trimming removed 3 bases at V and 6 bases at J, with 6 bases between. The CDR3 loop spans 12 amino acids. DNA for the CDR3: TGTGCCAGCAGTTTTGAGGGTCAGCCCCAGCATTTT. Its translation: CASSFEGQPQHF.

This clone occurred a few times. For the CDR3, the DNA is TGTGCCAGCAGCCATCTCAATGTCCGGGAGAGCTATGGCTACACCTTC. It codes for CASSHLNVRESYGYTF. The chain joins TRBV3-1 (or the pseudogene TRBV3-2) to TRBJ1-2; D unresolved. V lost 3 bases and J 4 bases, leaving 18 bases between the germline ends. This CDR3 has 16 amino acids. The germline gives CDR1 LGHDT, CDR2 YNNKEL (reference sequence).

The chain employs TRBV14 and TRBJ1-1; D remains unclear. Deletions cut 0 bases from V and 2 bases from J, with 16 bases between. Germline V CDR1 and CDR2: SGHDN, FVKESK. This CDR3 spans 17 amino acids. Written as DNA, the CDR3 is TGTGCCAGCAGCCAAGATGGGCCCTCGGGGTCCAACACTGAAGCTTTCTTT. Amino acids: CASSQDGPSGSNTEAFF.

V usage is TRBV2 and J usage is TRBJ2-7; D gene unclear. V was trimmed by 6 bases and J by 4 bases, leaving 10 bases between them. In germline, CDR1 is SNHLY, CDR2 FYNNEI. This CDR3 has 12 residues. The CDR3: CASRLEIYEQYF. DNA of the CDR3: TGTGCCAGCAGGTTGGAGATTTACGAGCAGTACTTC.

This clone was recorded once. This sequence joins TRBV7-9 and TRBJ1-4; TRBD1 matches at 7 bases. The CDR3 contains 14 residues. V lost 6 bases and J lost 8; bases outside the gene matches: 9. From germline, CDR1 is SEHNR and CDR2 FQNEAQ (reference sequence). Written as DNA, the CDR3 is TGTGCCAGCAGTGTTGACAGGGTTTACGAAAAACTGTTTTTT. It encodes CASSVDRVYEKLFF.

The CDR3 loop is CASSAEGVLGAKYEQYF. The CDR3 nucleotides are TGTGCCAGCAGCGCCGAGGGGGTTTTAGGAGCTAAATACGAGCAGTACTTC. This sequence joins TRBV11-2 and TRBJ2-7; a possible D gene is TRBD1 (6 bases). The CDR3 loop spans 17 amino acids. Germline assignment: CDR1 SGHAT and CDR2 FQNNGV. Between the trimmed V and J ends, which lost 5 bases and 4 bases, there was a span of 24 bases.

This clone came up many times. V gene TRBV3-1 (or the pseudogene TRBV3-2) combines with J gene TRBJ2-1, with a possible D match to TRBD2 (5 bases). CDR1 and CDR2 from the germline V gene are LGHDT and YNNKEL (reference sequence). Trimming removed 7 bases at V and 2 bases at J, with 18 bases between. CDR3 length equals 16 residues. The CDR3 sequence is CASTQTGISAYNEQFF. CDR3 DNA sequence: TGTGCCAGCACTCAGACGGGGATCAGCGCCTACAATGAGCAGTTCTTC.

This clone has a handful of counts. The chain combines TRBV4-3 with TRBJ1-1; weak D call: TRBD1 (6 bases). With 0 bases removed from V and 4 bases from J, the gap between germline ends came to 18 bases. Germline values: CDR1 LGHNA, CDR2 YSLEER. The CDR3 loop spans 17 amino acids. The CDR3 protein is CASSQESPPGESTEAFF. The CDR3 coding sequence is TGCGCCAGCAGCCAAGAGAGCCCCCCAGGGGAGAGCACTGAAGCTTTCTTT.

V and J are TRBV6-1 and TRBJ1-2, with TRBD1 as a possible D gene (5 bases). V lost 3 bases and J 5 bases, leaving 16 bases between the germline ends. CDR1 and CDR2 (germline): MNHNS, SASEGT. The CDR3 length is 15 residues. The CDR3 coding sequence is TGTGCCAGCAGTGAGGCAGGGAGGTCGGTTTATGGCTACACCTTC. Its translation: CASSEAGRSVYGYTF.

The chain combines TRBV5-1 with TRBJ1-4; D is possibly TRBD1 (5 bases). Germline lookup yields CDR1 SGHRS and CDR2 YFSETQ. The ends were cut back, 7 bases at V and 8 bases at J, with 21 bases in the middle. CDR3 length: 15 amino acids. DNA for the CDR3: TGCGCCAGCGCTCCCCTAGGGCAGGGTAAAGAAAAACTGTTTTTT. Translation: CASAPLGQGKEKLFF.

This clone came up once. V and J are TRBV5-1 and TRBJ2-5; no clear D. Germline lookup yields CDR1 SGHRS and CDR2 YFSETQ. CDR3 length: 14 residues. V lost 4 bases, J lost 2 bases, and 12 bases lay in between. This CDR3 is CASSRDSPQETQYF. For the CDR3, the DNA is TGCGCCAGCAGCCGCGACTCTCCGCAAGAGACCCAGTACTTC.

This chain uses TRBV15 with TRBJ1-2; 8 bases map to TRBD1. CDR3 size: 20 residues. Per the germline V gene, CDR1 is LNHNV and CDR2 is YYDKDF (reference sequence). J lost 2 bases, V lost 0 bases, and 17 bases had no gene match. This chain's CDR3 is CATSRERPTGGLTTNYGYTF. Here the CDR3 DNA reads TGTGCCACCAGCAGAGAGCGACCAACAGGGGGATTAACTACGAACTATGGCTACACCTTC.

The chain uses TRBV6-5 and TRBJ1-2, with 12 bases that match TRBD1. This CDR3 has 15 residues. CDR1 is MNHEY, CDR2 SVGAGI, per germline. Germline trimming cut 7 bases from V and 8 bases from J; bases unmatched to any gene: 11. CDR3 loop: CASIREGQGAWGYTF. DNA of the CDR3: TGTGCCAGCATCCGAGAGGGACAGGGGGCTTGGGGCTACACCTTC.

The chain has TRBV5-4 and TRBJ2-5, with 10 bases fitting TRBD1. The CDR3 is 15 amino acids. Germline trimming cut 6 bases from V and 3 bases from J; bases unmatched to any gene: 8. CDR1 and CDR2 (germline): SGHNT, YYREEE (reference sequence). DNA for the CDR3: TGTGCCAGCATCCCGGGCGGGACAGGGGAAGAGACCCAGTACTTC. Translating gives CASIPGGTGEETQYF.

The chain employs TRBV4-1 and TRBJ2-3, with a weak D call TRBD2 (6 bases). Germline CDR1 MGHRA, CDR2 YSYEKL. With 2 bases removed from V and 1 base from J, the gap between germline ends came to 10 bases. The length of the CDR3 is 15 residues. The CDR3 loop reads CASSQSPSGTDTQYF. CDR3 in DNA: TGCGCCAGCAGCCAATCTCCTAGCGGCACAGATACGCAGTATTTT.